The 21 T cell receptor beta chains below were found in one sample sequenced in a study of blood T cell repertoires in COVID-19. TCRdb's table, derived via immunoSEQ multiplex PCR, lists solely in-frame clones and lacks some. The table includes fewer than 200,000 clones, around 85% detected once. Input material: peripheral blood. The receptors derive from a man in his fifties or sixties who had recovered from COVID-19.

The chain employs TRBV10-3 and TRBJ2-7, with a tentative D call TRBD1 (6 bases). In germline, CDR1 is ENHRY, CDR2 SYGVKD. The CDR3 covers 13 residues. The V end lost 11 bases, the J end lost 0 bases, and 14 bases lay between the germline ends. For the CDR3, the DNA is TGTGCCGCCCTAAAACAGGGCTCCTACGAGCAGTACTTC. Protein product: CAALKQGSYEQYF.

The chain employs TRBV11-2 and TRBJ1-4; a weak D match, TRBD1 (6 bases). Trimming stripped 2 bases from V and 4 bases from J, with 17 bases between. Germline V gene sequence: CDR1 SGHAT, CDR2 FQNNGV. This CDR3 contains 17 residues. The CDR3 bases are TGTGCCAGCAGCTTATCCGTAGGTGGCAGGGGTAATGAAAAACTGTTTTTT. This gives the protein CASSLSVGGRGNEKLFF.

This clone has a single count. CDR3 sequence: CASSAPDRPNNYGYTF. The CDR3 DNA reads as TGTGCCAGCAGCGCCCCGGACAGGCCTAATAACTATGGCTACACCTTC. The rearrangement links TRBV5-4 to TRBJ1-2; TRBD1 aligns across 7 bases. V shed 4 bases and J 1 base; nucleotides not matched to a gene: 10. CDR1 SGHNT and CDR2 YYREEE come from the germline V gene (reference sequence). This CDR3 comprises 16 residues.

This clone was found once. The V and J genes are TRBV9 and TRBJ2-1; TRBD1 agrees at 7 bases. Losses at the gene ends were 2 bases for V and 4 bases for J; bases not matched to a gene: 9. CDR1 and CDR2 from the germline V gene are SGDLS and YYNGEE. This CDR3 spans 16 amino acids. The CDR3 region has the DNA TGTGCCAGCAGCGTCACTTTTACAGGGGTATACAATGAGCAGTTCTTC. Its protein product is CASSVTFTGVYNEQFF.

The J gene is TRBJ2-4, the V gene TRBV19; D possibly corresponds to TRBD2 (6 bases). The CDR3 loop spans 13 amino acids. CDR1 is LNHDA and CDR2 is SQIVND in the germline V gene (reference sequence). V was shortened by 5 bases and J by 5 bases, with 10 bases between the two germline ends. CDR3 DNA sequence: TGTGCCAGTAGTGGGGGGACGGAAAACATTCAGTACTTC. It translates to CASSGGTENIQYF.

The chain is built from TRBV2 and TRBJ2-1, with TRBD2 identical over 9 bases. CDR1 and CDR2 from the germline V gene are SNHLY and FYNNEI. This CDR3 is 15 amino acids long. Trimming at V came to 6 bases and at J to 10 bases, leaving 13 bases not matched to a gene. The CDR3 region has the DNA TGTGCCAGCAGACCATCTAGCGGGGCCCGTCGGGAGCAGTTCTTC. Translating it yields CASRPSSGARREQFF.

The genes are TRBV15 and TRBJ2-1, with TRBD2 matching 15 bases. CDR3 size: 15 residues. The germline CDR1 and CDR2 sequences are LNHNV and YYDKDF (reference sequence). V shed 3 bases, J shed 9 bases, and the junction held 3 bases outside the gene matches. CDR3 DNA: TGTGCCACCAGCAGTAGGACTAGCGGGGGGGTTGAGCAGTTCTTC. This sequence encodes CATSSRTSGGVEQFF.

The V gene is TRBV25-1, the J gene TRBJ2-2; tentatively, D is TRBD2 (5 bases). CDR1 and CDR2 from the germline V gene are MGHDK and SYGVNS. The CDR3 runs to 15 residues. The germline V and J ends were trimmed by 3 bases and 1 base, with 9 bases remaining between them. Written as DNA, the CDR3 is TGTGCCAGCAGTGATCGGGAAAGGAACACCGGGGAGCTGTTTTTT. It codes for CASSDRERNTGELFF.

Notes on this clone: Other DNA sequences from this sample encode an identical CDR3 as well. The V and J genes are TRBV6-5 and TRBJ2-5, with D perhaps matching TRBD1 (6 bases). The CDR3 has 13 amino acids. V dropped 2 bases and J dropped 3 bases, with 7 bases sitting between them. The germline V gene has CDR1 MNHEY and CDR2 SVGAGI. The CDR3 reads CASSYGGEETQYF. The CDR3 DNA reads as TGTGCCAGCAGTTACGGGGGCGAAGAGACCCAGTACTTC.

A remark on this clone: Distinct nucleotide sequences in the sample also encode this CDR3. V is TRBV5-1 and J is TRBJ1-1; a possible D gene is TRBD1 (5 bases). Trimming took off 3 bases at V and 4 bases at J, with 10 bases between the two ends. There are 13 residues in the CDR3. From germline, CDR1 is SGHRS and CDR2 YFSETQ. This chain's CDR3 is CASSSQGSTEAFF. The CDR3, as DNA: TGCGCCAGCAGCTCCCAGGGCTCCACTGAAGCTTTCTTT.

This rearrangement joins TRBV30 to TRBJ1-2; D gene unclear. This CDR3 region has 12 residues. Trimming stripped 0 bases from V and 4 bases from J, with 6 bases between. Germline V gives CDR1 GTSNPN, CDR2 SVGIG (reference sequence). The CDR3 DNA is TGTGCCTGGAGTGTGGCATCCTATGGCTACACCTTC. Translating it yields CAWSVASYGYTF.

The rearrangement uses TRBV5-1 and TRBJ1-4; D call uncertain. The germline gives CDR1 SGHRS, CDR2 YFSETQ. V shed 0 bases and J shed 4 bases, with 7 bases lying between them. This CDR3 spans 14 amino acids. The CDR3 here is CASSLERGNEKLFF. The CDR3 DNA is TGCGCCAGCAGCTTGGAACGGGGTAATGAAAAACTGTTTTTT.

The chain employs TRBV5-1 and TRBJ1-2, with 11 bases matching TRBD1. The length of the CDR3 is 16 residues. J gave up 0 bases and V 7 bases, and 8 bases lay outside the gene matches. Germline CDR1 reads SGHRS; CDR2 reads YFSETQ. The CDR3 DNA reads TGCGCCAGCGTCCCCGGGACAGGGGGTACTAACTATGGCTACACCTTC. Protein: CASVPGTGGTNYGYTF. Using reference TRBV5-1 and TRBJ1-2 for the parts outside the CDR3, the full variable domain is KAGVTQTPRYLIKTRGQQVTLSCSPISGHRSVSWYQQTPGQGLQFLFEYFSETQRNKGNFPGRFSGRQFSNSRSEMNVSTLELGDSALYLCASVPGTGGTNYGYTFGSGTRLTVV.

This chain joins TRBV25-1 and TRBJ1-2; TRBD1 agrees at 9 bases. Germline values: CDR1 MGHDK, CDR2 SYGVNS. Germline trimming cut 6 bases from V and 8 bases from J; bases unmatched to any gene: 4. CDR3 size: 12 residues. The DNA for the CDR3 is TGTGCCAGCAGACAGGGGGCGAACGGCTACACCTTC. Translating gives CASRQGANGYTF.

J is TRBJ2-2 and V is TRBV9; 7 bases fit TRBD1. The CDR3 is made up of 15 amino acids. With 0 bases clipped from V and 5 bases from J, the junction kept 4 bases outside the gene matches. Germline assignment: CDR1 SGDLS and CDR2 YYNGEE. The CDR3 reads CASSVDQGETGELFF. Here the CDR3 DNA reads TGTGCCAGCAGCGTAGACCAGGGGGAAACCGGGGAGCTGTTTTTT.

The V gene is TRBV30, the J gene TRBJ2-3; 9 nucleotides match TRBD1. From germline, CDR1 is GTSNPN and CDR2 SVGIG (reference sequence). The CDR3 covers 16 residues. The ends lost 4 bases at V and 2 bases at J; junction bases unmatched: 10. CDR3 sequence (DNA): TGTGCCTGGAACCCGGACAGGGGCGGACCCACAGATACGCAGTATTTT. Protein sequence: CAWNPDRGGPTDTQYF.

The chain combines TRBV18 with TRBJ2-5; TRBD2 matches at 10 bases. The V segment lost 0 bases and the J segment 2 bases; nucleotides outside the gene matches: 3. Germline V lookup: CDR1 KGHSH, CDR2 LQKENI. This CDR3 spans 16 amino acids. DNA for the CDR3: TGTGCCAGCTCACCACCGGTAGCGGGGGGTCAAGAGACCCAGTACTTC. It specifies CASSPPVAGGQETQYF.

This chain joins TRBV10-3 and TRBJ2-2, with a weak D call TRBD2 (6 bases). The germline CDR1 and CDR2 sequences are ENHRY and SYGVKD. The CDR3 is 16 residues long. Trimming took 6 bases from V and 5 from J, leaving 19 bases between them. The CDR3 DNA follows: TGTGCCATCAGAGCCGGTGGGACTGGGAAGACCGGGGAGCTGTTTTTT. Protein product: CAIRAGGTGKTGELFF.

Only a few counts were recorded for this clone. The sample contains more than one DNA sequence encoding this CDR3. The rearrangement joins TRBV30 to TRBJ1-1; weak D call: TRBD1 (6 bases). Germline V gene lookup returns CDR1 GTSNPN and CDR2 SVGIG (reference sequence). The V end was cut by 0 bases, the J end by 10 bases, with 12 bases between. This CDR3 comprises 12 residues. The CDR3 DNA sequence: TGTGCCTGGAGTGTACTTCGGGGGGCAGCTTTCTTT. Translation gives CAWSVLRGAAFF.

V and J are TRBV3-1 (or the pseudogene TRBV3-2) and TRBJ2-3; D remains unclear. The ends were cut back, 1 base at V and 0 bases at J, with 2 bases in the middle. This CDR3 has 13 amino acids. The germline gives CDR1 LGHDT, CDR2 YNNKEL (reference sequence). In nucleotides, the CDR3 is TGTGCCAGCAGCCAAGCTAGCACAGATACGCAGTATTTT. Its translation is CASSQASTDTQYF.

The rearrangement joins TRBV15 to TRBJ2-7; the D gene is possibly TRBD2 (6 bases). The ends were cut back, 1 base at V and 3 bases at J, with 13 bases in the middle. CDR1 and CDR2 from the germline V gene are LNHNV and YYDKDF (reference sequence). The CDR3 contains 15 residues. CDR3 protein: CATSRGGRQNYEQYF. The DNA of the CDR3 is TGTGCCACCAGCAGAGGAGGGAGGCAGAACTACGAGCAGTACTTC.